This T cell receptor beta chain was captured by sequencing in a study of T cells after yellow fever vaccination. Looking at the study overall: The SMART-Seq v4 Ultra Low Input method served to prepare the low-cell-number fractions.

The germline V gene encodes CDR1 SQVTM and CDR2 ANQGSEA. This CDR3 has 11 amino acids. On this clonotype: This could be a read error, since a much larger clone is one nucleotide away.

Regarding the study as a whole: Highly abundant clonotypes carried over from the bulk population could end up in FACS-sorted repertoires as contaminants. Subsequent booster samples again held most clones from primary vaccination (96% CD4, roughly 88% CD8). Almost no vaccine-responding clonotypes were detectable in day 0 sorted memory subsets.

A single record per CDR3 protein comes from TCRdb applying MiXCR to the 5' RACE reads. The sample holds 20,000 to 30,000 distinct CDR3 sequences, over 3.5% seen once. The chain joins TRBV29-1 to TRBJ2-3; the D gene is possibly TRBD1 (6 bases). This sample comprised PBMCs, either bulk or a sorted T-cell subset (CD4+, CD8+, memory, or dextramer-sorted; not recorded which), obtained on the day of the yellow fever booster vaccination. This TCR came from a young man who received the YFV17D yellow fever vaccine. DNA for the CDR3: TGCAGCTTTGACAGGTCAGATACGCAGTATTTT. Translated: CSFDRSDTQYF.